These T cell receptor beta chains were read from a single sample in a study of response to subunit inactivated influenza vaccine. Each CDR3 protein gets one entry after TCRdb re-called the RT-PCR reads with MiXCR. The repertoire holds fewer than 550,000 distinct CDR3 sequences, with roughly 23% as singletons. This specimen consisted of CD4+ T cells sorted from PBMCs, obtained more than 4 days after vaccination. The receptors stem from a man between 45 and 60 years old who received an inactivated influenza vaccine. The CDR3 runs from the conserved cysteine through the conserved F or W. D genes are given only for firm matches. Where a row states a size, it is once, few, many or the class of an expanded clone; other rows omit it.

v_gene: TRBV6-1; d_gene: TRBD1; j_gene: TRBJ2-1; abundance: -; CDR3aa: CASGSTGVNNEQFF; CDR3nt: TGTGCCAGCGGCTCGACAGGGGTCAACAATGAGCAGTTCTTC
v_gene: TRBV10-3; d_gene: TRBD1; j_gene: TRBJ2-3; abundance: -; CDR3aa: CAISLGTGVTDTQYF; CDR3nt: TGTGCCATCAGCCTCGGGACAGGGGTCACAGATACGCAGTATTTT
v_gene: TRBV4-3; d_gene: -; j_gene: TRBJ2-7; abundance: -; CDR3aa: CASSQDGTGRNEQYF; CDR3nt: TGCGCCAGCAGCCAAGACGGGACCGGGCGGAACGAGCAGTACTTC
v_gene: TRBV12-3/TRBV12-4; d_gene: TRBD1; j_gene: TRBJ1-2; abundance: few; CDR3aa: CASRTAGTGGWGYTF; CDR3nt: TGTGCCAGCAGAACCGCCGGGACAGGGGGCTGGGGCTACACCTTC
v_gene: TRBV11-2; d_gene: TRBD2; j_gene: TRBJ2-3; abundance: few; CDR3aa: CASSTTSGGADTQYF; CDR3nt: TGTGCCAGCAGTACCACTAGCGGGGGTGCAGATACGCAGTATTTT
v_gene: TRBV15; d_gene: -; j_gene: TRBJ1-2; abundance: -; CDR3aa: CATSRRGINYGYTF; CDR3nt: TGTGCCACCAGCAGGCGGGGAATAAACTATGGCTACACCTTC
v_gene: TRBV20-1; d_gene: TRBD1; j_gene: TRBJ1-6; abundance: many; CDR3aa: CSARGPGGNSHSPLHF; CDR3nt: TGCAGTGCTAGAGGCCCAGGGGGAAACTCTCATTCACCCCTCCACTTT
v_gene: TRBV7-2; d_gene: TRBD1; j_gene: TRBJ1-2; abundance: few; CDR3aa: CASSPRTGPYGYTF; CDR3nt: TGTGCCAGCAGCCCGCGGACAGGGCCCTATGGCTACACCTTC
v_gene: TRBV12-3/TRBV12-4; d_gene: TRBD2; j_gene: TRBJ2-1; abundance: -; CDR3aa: CASSFKVAGGPEQFF; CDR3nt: TGTGCCAGCAGTTTCAAGGTAGCGGGGGGCCCCGAGCAGTTCTTC
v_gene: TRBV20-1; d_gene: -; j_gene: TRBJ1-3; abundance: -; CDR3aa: CSASSGNTIYF; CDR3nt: TGCAGTGCTAGCTCTGGAAACACCATATATTTT
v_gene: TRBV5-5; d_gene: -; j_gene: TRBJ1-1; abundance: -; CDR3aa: CASSLEAVRTTEAFF; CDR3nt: TGTGCCAGCAGCTTGGAGGCGGTCAGGACGACTGAAGCTTTCTTT
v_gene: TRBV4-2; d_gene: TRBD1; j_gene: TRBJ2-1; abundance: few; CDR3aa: CASSQDRTGGYNEQFF; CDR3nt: TGTGCCAGCAGCCAAGATCGGACAGGCGGTTACAATGAGCAGTTCTTC
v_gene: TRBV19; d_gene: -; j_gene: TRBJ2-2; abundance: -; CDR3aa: CASSIDPVWLGELFF; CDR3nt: TGTGCCAGTAGTATAGATCCGGTATGGCTCGGGGAGCTGTTTTTT
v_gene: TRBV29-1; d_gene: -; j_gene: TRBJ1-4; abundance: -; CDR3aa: CSVRGRRSNEKLFF; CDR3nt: TGCAGCGTCCGGGGCCGGAGGAGTAATGAAAAACTGTTTTTT
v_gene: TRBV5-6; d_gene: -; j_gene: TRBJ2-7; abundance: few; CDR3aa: CASSTFNRDEQYF; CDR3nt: TGTGCCAGCAGCACCTTTAACAGGGACGAGCAGTACTTC
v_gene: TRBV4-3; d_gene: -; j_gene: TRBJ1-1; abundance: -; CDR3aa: CASSQGLTTGNTEAFF; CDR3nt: TGCGCCAGCAGCCAAGGGCTGACGACGGGGAACACTGAAGCTTTCTTT
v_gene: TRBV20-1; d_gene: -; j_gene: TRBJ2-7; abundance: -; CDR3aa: CSARKTSYEQYF; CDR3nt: TGCAGTGCTAGAAAAACAAGCTACGAGCAGTACTTC
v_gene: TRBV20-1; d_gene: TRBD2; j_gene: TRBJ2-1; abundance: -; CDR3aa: CSAMGSGRRSYNEQFF; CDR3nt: TGCAGTGCTATGGGTAGCGGGAGAAGATCCTACAATGAGCAGTTCTTC
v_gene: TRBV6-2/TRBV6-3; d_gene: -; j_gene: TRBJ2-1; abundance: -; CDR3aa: CASSRVGEQFF; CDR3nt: TGTGCCAGCAGTAGGGTCGGTGAGCAGTTCTTC
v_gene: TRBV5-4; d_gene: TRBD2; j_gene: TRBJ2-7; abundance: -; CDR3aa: CASSLAGDIYEQYF; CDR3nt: TGTGCCAGCAGCTTAGCGGGGGACATTTACGAGCAGTACTTC
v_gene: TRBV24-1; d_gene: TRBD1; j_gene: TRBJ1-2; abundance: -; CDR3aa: CATSGTGFAYGYTF; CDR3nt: TGTGCCACCAGTGGGACAGGATTTGCCTATGGCTACACCTTC
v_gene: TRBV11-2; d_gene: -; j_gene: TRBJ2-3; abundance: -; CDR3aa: CASSFWTGTDTQYF; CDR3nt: TGTGCCAGCAGCTTTTGGACAGGCACAGATACGCAGTATTTT
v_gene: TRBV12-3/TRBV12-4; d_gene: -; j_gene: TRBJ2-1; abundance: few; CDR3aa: CASSSSDLKQFF; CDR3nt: TGTGCCAGCAGTTCATCGGACTTGAAGCAGTTCTTC
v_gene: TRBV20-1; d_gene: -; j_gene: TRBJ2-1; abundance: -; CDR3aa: CSAPARTYNEQFF; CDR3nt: TGCAGTGCCCCCGCCAGGACTTACAATGAGCAGTTCTTC
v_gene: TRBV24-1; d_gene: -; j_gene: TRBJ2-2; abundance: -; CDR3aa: CATSDSKRNTGELFF; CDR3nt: TGTGCCACCAGTGATTCGAAGAGGAACACCGGGGAGCTGTTTTTT
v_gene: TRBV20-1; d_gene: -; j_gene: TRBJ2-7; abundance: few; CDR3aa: CSARRDFSSYEQYF; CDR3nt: TGCAGTGCTAGGCGGGATTTTAGCTCCTACGAGCAGTACTTC
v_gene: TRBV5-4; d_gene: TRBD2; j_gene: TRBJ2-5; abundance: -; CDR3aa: CASSLAGRGLAGAETQYF; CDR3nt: TGTGCCAGCAGCTTGGCCGGACGGGGATTAGCGGGAGCAGAGACCCAGTACTTC
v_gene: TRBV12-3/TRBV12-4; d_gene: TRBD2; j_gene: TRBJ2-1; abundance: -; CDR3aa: CASSQRETSYNEQFF; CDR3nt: TGTGCCAGCAGCCAGCGGGAGACATCCTACAATGAGCAGTTCTTC
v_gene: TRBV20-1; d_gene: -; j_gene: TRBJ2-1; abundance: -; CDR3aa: CSATGPTNNEQFF; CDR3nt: TGCAGTGCCACGGGACCGACGAACAATGAGCAGTTCTTC